Listed below are T cell receptor beta chains from one sample, sequenced in a study of cytomegalovirus exposure and HLA in healthy donors. Produced via immunoSEQ multiplex PCR; TCRdb's table is partial and in-frame only. The repertoire holds more than 90,000 clones, about 70% seen once, with approximately 8.4% in the top ten. The sequenced sample consisted of PBMCs. The receptors stem from a human donor in good health. CDR3s include the opening cysteine and the closing phenylalanine or tryptophan. Each record gives: clone size, V gene, J gene, D gene, CDR3 DNA, CDR3 protein. The D gene is left open where the match is weak. Some rows mark clone size as missing; the rest say once, few, many or name a class of expanded clone.

>-|TRBV6-1|TRBJ1-1|TRBD1
TGTGCCAGCAGTGGAAAGCCCGGGACAGGGTTACTCTTAACCGAAGCTTTCTTT
CASSGKPGTGLLLTEAFF
>few|TRBV7-8|TRBJ2-5|TRBD2
TGTGCCAGCAGCTCTCGGACTAGCGGGAGAGGTGAGACCCAGTACTTC
CASSSRTSGRGETQYF
>few|TRBV7-9|TRBJ1-2|-
TGTGCCAGCAGCCCCCACGTAGAATCCTTTACTAACTATGGCTACACCTTC
CASSPHVESFTNYGYTF
>-|TRBV11-2|TRBJ2-7|TRBD1
TGTGCCAGCAGCTTCACAGGGGCCTACGAGCAGTACTTC
CASSFTGAYEQYF
>-|TRBV6-5|TRBJ1-6|TRBD1
TGTGCCAGCAGGCGGGGACAGGGGTCACCCCTCCACTTT
CASRRGQGSPLHF
>-|TRBV5-1|TRBJ1-6|-
TGCGCCAGCAGCTTGTTGGGGCAGAACTCCTATAATTCACCCCTCCACTTT
CASSLLGQNSYNSPLHF
>-|TRBV5-4|TRBJ1-1|-
TGTGCCAGCAGTCCGAGTGCGGGGGGGGCTGGGGACACTGAAGCTTTCTTT
CASSPSAGGAGDTEAFF
>-|TRBV5-8|TRBJ1-4|-
TGTGCCAGCAGCTTGGCCAGGGTGACTAATGAAAAACTGTTTTTT
CASSLARVTNEKLFF
>-|TRBV11-2|TRBJ1-1|TRBD1
TGTGCCAGCAGCTTGGGTACAGGGGTCGGTCAAATGAAGAACACTGAAGCTTTCTTT
CASSLGTGVGQMKNTEAFF
>-|TRBV23-1|TRBJ1-5|-
TGCGCCAGCAGTCAATCGGTCGGCGGATATAGCAATCAGCCCCAGCATTTT
CASSQSVGGYSNQPQHF
>-|TRBV6-1|TRBJ2-5|-
TGTGCCAGCAGTCTCGCGCGGTGGGAGCAGTACTTC
CASSLARWEQYF
>-|TRBV14|TRBJ2-2|-
TGTGCCAGCAGCCAAGGGAGGGGTAACACCGGGGAGCTGTTTTTT
CASSQGRGNTGELFF
>few|TRBV5-1|TRBJ1-4|TRBD1
TGCGCCAGCAGCTTGGATTGGGACAGGGTTGAAAAACTGTTTTTT
CASSLDWDRVEKLFF
>many|TRBV20-1|TRBJ1-1|-
TGCAGGGTTGACGGGAAAGCTGAAGCTTTCTTT
CRVDGKAEAFF
>-|TRBV14|TRBJ1-2|-
TGTGCCAGCAGCCAACATCAGGGGCGCGGCTACACCTTC
CASSQHQGRGYTF
>once|TRBV9|TRBJ2-2|-
TGTGCCAGCAGCGTAGAGGGGGGGGCCCACACCGGGGAGCTGTTTTTT
CASSVEGGAHTGELFF
>-|TRBV29-1|TRBJ2-2|TRBD1
TGCAGCGTTGAAAGTAATATTAGGGGGCCCGGGAACACCGGGGAGCTGTTTTTT
CSVESNIRGPGNTGELFF
>-|TRBV10-2|TRBJ2-2|TRBD2
TGCGCCAGCAGTGAGATGACTAGCGGGAGGGGAAACACCGGGGAGCTGTTTTTT
CASSEMTSGRGNTGELFF
>-|TRBV27|TRBJ2-7|-
TGTGCCAGCAGTTTATTGGGACAAGGATACGAGCAGTACTTC
CASSLLGQGYEQYF
>once|TRBV7-6|TRBJ2-3|-
TGTGCCAGCAGCCTAATCACAGATACGCAGTATTTT
CASSLITDTQYF
>few|TRBV15|TRBJ2-3|-
TGTGCCACCAGCCACTCGGAGACAGATACGCAGTATTTT
CATSHSETDTQYF
>-|TRBV6-1|TRBJ1-5|-
TGTGCCAGCAGTCTCCGGCAGGCTCAGCCCCAGCATTTT
CASSLRQAQPQHF
>-|TRBV19|TRBJ2-5|TRBD1
TGTGCCAGTAGATTAACAGGGGGCGGGGAGACCCAGTACTTC
CASRLTGGGETQYF
>few|TRBV19|TRBJ2-1|TRBD2
TGTGCCAGTAGTAGTCGAGGGACTAGCGGGTACAATGAGCAGTTCTTC
CASSSRGTSGYNEQFF
>-|TRBV6-5|TRBJ1-2|-
TGTGCCAGCTCAAATGGGGGGGATAACTATGGCTACACCTTC
CASSNGGDNYGYTF
>once|TRBV29-1|TRBJ1-1|-
TGCAGCGTTATTGAGTCTGAAGCTTTCTTT
CSVIESEAFF
>once|TRBV5-1|TRBJ2-1|TRBD2
TGCGCCAGCAGCTTGGACTCCCGACTAGCGACCCCTTCCTACAATGAGCAGTTCTTC
CASSLDSRLATPSYNEQFF
>-|TRBV5-6|TRBJ2-3|-
TGTGCCAGCAGCTTGCTACCAGGTCGCAAGTATTTT
CASSLLPGRKYF
>-|TRBV21-1|TRBJ1-6|-
TGTGCCAGCAGCAATTATGTGGCAGTTAAATATAATTCACCCCTCCACTTT
CASSNYVAVKYNSPLHF
>-|TRBV10-1|TRBJ1-1|TRBD1
TGCGCCAGCAAGCGCCAGAGACAGGGAGGCGAAGCTTTCTTT
CASKRQRQGGEAFF
>-|TRBV5-1|TRBJ2-1|TRBD1
TGCGCCAGCGCCAAGACCGGGACAGGGGACTACAATGAGCAGTTCTTC
CASAKTGTGDYNEQFF
>-|TRBV18|TRBJ1-4|TRBD1
TGTGCCAGCTCACCAAAGGCAGGGGGCGTGAGTGAAAAACTGTTTTTT
CASSPKAGGVSEKLFF
>-|TRBV11-2|TRBJ2-5|TRBD2
TGTGCCAGCAGCTTAGATCCTAGCGGGGGGGGACAAGAGACCCAGTACTTC
CASSLDPSGGGQETQYF
>once|TRBV29-1|TRBJ2-2|TRBD2
TGCAGCGCTCTAGCGGGAGGGATCCCCGGGGAGCTGTTTTTT
CSALAGGIPGELFF
>-|TRBV10-1|TRBJ2-7|TRBD2
TGCGCCAGCCTACCTACTAGCGGTAAACCCTACGAGCAGTACTTC
CASLPTSGKPYEQYF
>-|TRBV10-1|TRBJ2-2|TRBD1
TGCGCCAGCAGCGACCTAACAGGGGCCGGGGAGCTGTTTTTT
CASSDLTGAGELFF
>-|TRBV5-6|TRBJ2-5|-
TGTGCCAGCAGCTCAGGGACTTCCGTAGAGACCCAGTACTTC
CASSSGTSVETQYF
>-|TRBV5-1|TRBJ1-4|TRBD1
TGCGCCAGCAGCGTGCAGGGGGCTCCAGGTGAAAAACTGTTTTTT
CASSVQGAPGEKLFF
>-|TRBV7-2|TRBJ2-2|-
TGTGCCAGCAGCCCTAGGGGGAGCCACACCGGGGAGCTGTTTTTT
CASSPRGSHTGELFF
>-|TRBV2|TRBJ2-5|TRBD2
TGTGCCAGCAGCCTCCTGGGGGGGGAACTTGAGACCCAGTACTTC
CASSLLGGELETQYF
>-|TRBV7-8|TRBJ2-1|-
TGTGCCAGCAGCCTAATAGCCCGACACAATGAGCAGTTCTTC
CASSLIARHNEQFF
>-|TRBV7-7|TRBJ2-5|-
TGTGCCAGCGGCTTAATGTCGGACAAGGAGACCCAGTACTTC
CASGLMSDKETQYF
>-|TRBV7-2|TRBJ1-1|-
TGTGCCAGCAGCTTATCTGGGGGGTATTTGGAAGCTTTCTTT
CASSLSGGYLEAFF
>-|TRBV6-5|TRBJ1-4|-
TGTGCCAGCAGTTACTGGGCAGGGGAGGAAAAACTGTTTTTT
CASSYWAGEEKLFF
>-|TRBV5-1|TRBJ2-2|TRBD2
TGCGCCAGCAGCTTGGGGACTAGCGGGAGTTTCTATAACACCGGGGAGCTGTTTTTT
CASSLGTSGSFYNTGELFF